Included here is one T cell receptor beta chain sequence, with context. The antigen remains undetermined. Some clones are missing from TCRdb's copy, which holds only in-frame ones; the method was immunoSEQ multiplex PCR. The sample records 2 million to 3 million clones, 90% to 95% being singletons. Into CD45RA+ naive and CD45RA-negative memory subsets, the CD4+ cells were split. This sample is part of a study of shared clonotypes between healthy human individuals. Germline V gives CDR1 SNHLY, CDR2 FYNNEI. V was trimmed by 2 bases and J by 1 base, leaving 8 bases between them. The length of the CDR3 is 15 residues. Whole-study results and caveats: Among donors, the sharing of clonotypes was expected to be influenced by sequencing depth.

This sequence joins TRBV2 and TRBJ2-2, with D perhaps TRBD1 (6 bases). This clonotype originated in a man between 18 and 35 years old in good health. Some clones in this sample may be carry-over from other donors' samples. Sequencing used naive CD4+ T cells from PBMCs. Subset noted: CD45RA+ positively selected. The CDR3 DNA is TGTGCCAGCAGTGAACAGGGACAGAACACCGGGGAGCTGTTTTTT. Its protein is CASSEQGQNTGELFF.